This entry is about one T cell receptor (beta chain). Trimming pared 6 bases from V and 6 bases from J, leaving 14 bases between. Germline V gene lookup returns CDR1 MDHEN and CDR2 SYDVKM. This CDR3 has 13 residues. The data derive from a study of blood T cells in healthy people across ages. Next came a second PCR, run for about 7 to 11 cycles, which used a sample-barcoded 5' primer along with a J-beta primer mix. TCRdb ran MiXCR on the 5' RACE reads and lists one entry per CDR3 protein. Here the sample spans 1,100,000 or so distinct CDR3 sequences, 40% to 55% being singletons. Each donor supplied approximately 10 milliliters of peripheral blood.

The chain couples TRBV28 to TRBJ1-2; tentatively, D is TRBD1 (6 bases). The origin of this receptor is a woman aged 55-69 years in good health. Sequenced material: blood. The CDR3 DNA follows: TGTGCCAGCAGAGCAGGGGTGAGCCATGGCTACACCTTC. Its protein is CASRAGVSHGYTF.